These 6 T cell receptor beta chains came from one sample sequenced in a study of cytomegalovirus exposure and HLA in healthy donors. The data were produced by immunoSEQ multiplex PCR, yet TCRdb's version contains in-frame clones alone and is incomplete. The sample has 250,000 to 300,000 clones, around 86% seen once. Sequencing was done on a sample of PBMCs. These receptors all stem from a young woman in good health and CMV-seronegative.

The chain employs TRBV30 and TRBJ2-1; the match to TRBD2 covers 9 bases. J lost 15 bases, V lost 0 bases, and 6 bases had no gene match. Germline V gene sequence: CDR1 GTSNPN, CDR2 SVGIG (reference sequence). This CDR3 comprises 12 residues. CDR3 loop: CAWSVEREVRFF. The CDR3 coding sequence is TGTGCCTGGAGTGTAGAGCGGGAGGTTCGGTTCTTC.

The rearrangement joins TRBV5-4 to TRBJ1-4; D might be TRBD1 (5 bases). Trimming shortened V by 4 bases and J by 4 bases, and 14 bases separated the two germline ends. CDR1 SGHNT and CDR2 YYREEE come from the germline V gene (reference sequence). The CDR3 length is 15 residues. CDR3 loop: CASSRGVAVNEKLFF. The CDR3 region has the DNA TGTGCCAGCAGCCGGGGGGTTGCGGTTAATGAAAAACTGTTTTTT.

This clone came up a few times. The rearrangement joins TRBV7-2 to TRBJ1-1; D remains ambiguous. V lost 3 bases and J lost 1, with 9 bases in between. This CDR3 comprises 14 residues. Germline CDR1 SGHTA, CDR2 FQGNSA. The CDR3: CASSLSRGNTEAFF. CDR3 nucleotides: TGTGCCAGCAGCTTGAGCCGGGGGAACACTGAAGCTTTCTTT.

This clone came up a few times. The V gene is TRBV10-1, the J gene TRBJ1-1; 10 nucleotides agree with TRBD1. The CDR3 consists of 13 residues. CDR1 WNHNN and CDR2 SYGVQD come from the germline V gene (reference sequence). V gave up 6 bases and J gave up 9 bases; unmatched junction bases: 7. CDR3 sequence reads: CASRPGQGGKAFF. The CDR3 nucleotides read TGCGCCAGCAGACCTGGACAGGGGGGAAAAGCTTTCTTT.

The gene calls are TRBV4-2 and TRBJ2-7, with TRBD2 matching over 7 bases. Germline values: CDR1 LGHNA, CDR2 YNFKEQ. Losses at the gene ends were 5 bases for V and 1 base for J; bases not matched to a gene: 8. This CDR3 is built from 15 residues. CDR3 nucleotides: TGTGCCAGCAGCGGCGCCAGCGGGGATTCCTACGAGCAGTACTTC. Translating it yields CASSGASGDSYEQYF.

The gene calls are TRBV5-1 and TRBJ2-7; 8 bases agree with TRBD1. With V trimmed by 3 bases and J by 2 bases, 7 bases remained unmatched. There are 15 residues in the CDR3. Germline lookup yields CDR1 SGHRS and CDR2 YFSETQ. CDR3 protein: CASSSTGQGPYEQYF. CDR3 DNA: TGCGCCAGCAGCTCGACCGGACAGGGACCCTACGAGCAGTACTTC.